This T cell receptor beta chain was profiled in a study of shared clonotypes between healthy human individuals. Every donor, a Caucasian adult, lived in Nashville, Tennessee. Clones were sequenced by immunoSEQ multiplex PCR, and TCRdb holds only the in-frame ones, with some missing. Among over a million clones listed, approximately 97% were seen once. The germline gives CDR1 SGHVS, CDR2 FNYEAQ. The CDR3 is 16 amino acids. V was trimmed by 5 bases and J by 6 bases, leaving 20 bases between them. The specimen sequenced was naive CD4+ T cells sorted from blood. Documented subset: CD45RA+ positively selected. This chain joins TRBV7-6 and TRBJ1-5; possibly TRBD1 for D (6 bases). The receptor was derived from a man aged 25 to 45 in good health. The CDR3 is CASSPIAMSGAQPQHF. CDR3 sequence (DNA): TGTGCCAGCAGCCCAATTGCTATGTCAGGGGCTCAGCCCCAGCATTTT.